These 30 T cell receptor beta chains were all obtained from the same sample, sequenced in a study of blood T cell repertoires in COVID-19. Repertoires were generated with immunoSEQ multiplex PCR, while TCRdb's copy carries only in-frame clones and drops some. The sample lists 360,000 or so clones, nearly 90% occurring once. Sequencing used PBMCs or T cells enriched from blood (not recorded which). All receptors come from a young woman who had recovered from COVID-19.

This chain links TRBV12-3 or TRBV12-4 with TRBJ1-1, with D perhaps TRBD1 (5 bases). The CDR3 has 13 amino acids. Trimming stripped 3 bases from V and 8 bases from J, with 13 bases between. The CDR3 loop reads CASSLAGGTEAFF. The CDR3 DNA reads TGTGCCAGCAGTTTGGCTGGAGGGACCGAAGCTTTCTTT.

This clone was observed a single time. CDR3 sequence (DNA): TGTGCCAGCAGCCCCCGGGGGACAGGATTTCCCGGTGGGGAAAAACTGTTTTTT. Amino acid sequence: CASSPRGTGFPGGEKLFF. V usage is TRBV7-9 and J usage is TRBJ1-4; 8 bases fit TRBD1. The CDR3 contains 18 residues. CDR1 and CDR2 from the germline V gene are SEHNR and FQNEAQ (reference sequence). Trimming took 5 bases from V and 8 from J; bases not matched to a gene: 19. The full variable domain, its missing parts supplied by reference TRBV7-9 and TRBJ1-4, is DTGVSQNPRHKITKRGQNVTFRCDPISEHNRLYWYRQTLGQGPEFLTYFQNEAQLEKSRLLSDRFSAERPKGSFSTLEIQRTEQGDSAMYLCASSPRGTGFPGGEKLFFGSGTQLSVL.

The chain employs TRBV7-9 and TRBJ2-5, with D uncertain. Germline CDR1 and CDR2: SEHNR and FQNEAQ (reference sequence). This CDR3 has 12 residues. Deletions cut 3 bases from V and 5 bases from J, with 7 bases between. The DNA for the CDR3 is TGTGCCAGCAGCTTCCTCGTCGAGACCCAGTACTTC. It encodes CASSFLVETQYF.

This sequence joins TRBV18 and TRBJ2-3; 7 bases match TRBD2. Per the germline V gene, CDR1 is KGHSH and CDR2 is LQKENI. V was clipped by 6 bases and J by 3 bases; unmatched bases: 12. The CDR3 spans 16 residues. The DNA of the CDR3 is TGTGCCAGCTCTATCCTCCTAGCGGTGGCAACAGATACGCAGTATTTT. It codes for CASSILLAVATDTQYF.

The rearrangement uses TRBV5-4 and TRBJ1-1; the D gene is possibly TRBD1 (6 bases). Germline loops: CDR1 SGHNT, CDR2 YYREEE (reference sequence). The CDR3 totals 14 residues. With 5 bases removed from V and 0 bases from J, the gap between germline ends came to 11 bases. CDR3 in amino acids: CASSYNRVNTEAFF. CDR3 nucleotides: TGTGCCAGCAGTTATAACAGGGTGAACACTGAAGCTTTCTTT.

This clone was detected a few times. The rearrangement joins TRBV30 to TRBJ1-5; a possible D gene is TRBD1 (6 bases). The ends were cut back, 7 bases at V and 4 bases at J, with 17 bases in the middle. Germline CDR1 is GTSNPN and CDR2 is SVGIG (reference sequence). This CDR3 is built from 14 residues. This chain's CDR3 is CAYPRGRGNQPQHF. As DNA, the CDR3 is TGTGCCTACCCCCGGGGCAGGGGAAATCAGCCCCAGCATTTT. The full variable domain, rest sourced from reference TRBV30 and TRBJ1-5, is SQTIHQWPATLVQPVGSPLSLECTVEGTSNPNLYWYRQAAGRGLQLLFYSVGIGQISSEVPQNLSASRPQDRQFILSSKKLLLSDSGFYLCAYPRGRGNQPQHFGDGTRLSIL.

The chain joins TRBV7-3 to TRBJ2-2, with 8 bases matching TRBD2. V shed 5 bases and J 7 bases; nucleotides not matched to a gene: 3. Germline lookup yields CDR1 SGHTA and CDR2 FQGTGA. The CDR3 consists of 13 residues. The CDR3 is CASSRTSLGELFF. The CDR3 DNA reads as TGTGCCAGCAGCCGGACTAGCCTCGGGGAGCTGTTTTTT. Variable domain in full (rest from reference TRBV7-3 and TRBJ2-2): GAGVSQTPSNKVTEKGKYVELRCDPISGHTALYWYRQSLGQGPEFLIYFQGTGAADDSGLPNDRFFAVRPEGSVSTLKIQRTERGDSAVYLCASSRTSLGELFFGEGSRLTVL.

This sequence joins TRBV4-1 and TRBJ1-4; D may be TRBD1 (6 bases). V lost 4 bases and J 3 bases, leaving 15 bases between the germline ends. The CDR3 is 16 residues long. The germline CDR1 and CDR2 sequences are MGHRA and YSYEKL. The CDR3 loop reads CASSPPRTAANEKLFF. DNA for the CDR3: TGCGCCAGCAGCCCCCCCCGGACAGCTGCTAATGAAAAACTGTTTTTT.

CDR3 sequence (DNA): TGCGCCAGCAGCTCGGACATGAACGAGGGCTACACCTTC. This encodes CASSSDMNEGYTF. The rearrangement uses TRBV5-1 and TRBJ1-2; D is possibly TRBD1 (5 bases). The CDR3 totals 13 residues. Germline V gene sequence: CDR1 SGHRS, CDR2 YFSETQ. V lost 3 bases and J 8 bases, leaving 14 bases between the germline ends.

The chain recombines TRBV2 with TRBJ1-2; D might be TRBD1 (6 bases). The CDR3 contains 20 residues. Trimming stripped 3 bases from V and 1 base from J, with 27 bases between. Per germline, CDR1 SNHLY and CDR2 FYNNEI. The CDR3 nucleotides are TGTGCCAGCAGTGAGCAGGGGCCTCTTTCAATAGTCCTTAGTAACTATGGCTACACCTTC. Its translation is CASSEQGPLSIVLSNYGYTF. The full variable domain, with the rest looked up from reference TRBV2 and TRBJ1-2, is EPEVTQTPSHQVTQMGQEVILRCVPISNHLYFYWYRQILGQKVEFLVSFYNNEISEKSEIFDDQFSVERPDGSNFTLKIRSTKLEDSAMYFCASSEQGPLSIVLSNYGYTFGSGTRLTVV.

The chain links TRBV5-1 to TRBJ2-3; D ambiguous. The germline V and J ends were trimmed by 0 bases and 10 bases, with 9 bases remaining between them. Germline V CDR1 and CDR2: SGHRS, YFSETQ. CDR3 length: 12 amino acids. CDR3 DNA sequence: TGCGCCAGCAGCTTGGACCGACTGGCGCAGTATTTT. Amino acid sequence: CASSLDRLAQYF. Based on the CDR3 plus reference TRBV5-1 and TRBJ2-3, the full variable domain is KAGVTQTPRYLIKTRGQQVTLSCSPISGHRSVSWYQQTPGQGLQFLFEYFSETQRNKGNFPGRFSGRQFSNSRSEMNVSTLELGDSALYLCASSLDRLAQYFGPGTRLTVL.

The CDR3 region has the DNA TGTGCCAGCAGCTTAAAGGGGTGGACTAGGGGGACCCAGTACTTC. Translated, it gives CASSLKGWTRGTQYF. This chain joins TRBV13 and TRBJ2-5, with 7 bases identical to TRBD2. The CDR3 has 15 residues. Germline CDR1 reads PRHDT; CDR2 reads FYEKMQ (reference sequence). With V trimmed by 2 bases and J by 7 bases, 10 bases remained unmatched.

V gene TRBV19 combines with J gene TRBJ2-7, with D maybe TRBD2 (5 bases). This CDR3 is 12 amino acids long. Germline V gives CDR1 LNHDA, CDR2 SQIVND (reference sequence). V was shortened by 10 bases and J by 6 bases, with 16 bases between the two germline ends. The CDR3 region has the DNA TGTGCCACTTTAGACGGGAAGGGCGAGCAGTACTTC. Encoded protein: CATLDGKGEQYF.

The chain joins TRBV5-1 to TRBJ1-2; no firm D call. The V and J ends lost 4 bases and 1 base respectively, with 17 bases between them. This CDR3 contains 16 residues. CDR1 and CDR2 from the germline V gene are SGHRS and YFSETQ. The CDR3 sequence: CASSPGEQSVNYGYTF. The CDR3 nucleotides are TGCGCCAGCAGCCCCGGGGAACAGTCCGTTAACTATGGCTACACCTTC. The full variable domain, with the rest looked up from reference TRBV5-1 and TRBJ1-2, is KAGVTQTPRYLIKTRGQQVTLSCSPISGHRSVSWYQQTPGQGLQFLFEYFSETQRNKGNFPGRFSGRQFSNSRSEMNVSTLELGDSALYLCASSPGEQSVNYGYTFGSGTRLTVV.

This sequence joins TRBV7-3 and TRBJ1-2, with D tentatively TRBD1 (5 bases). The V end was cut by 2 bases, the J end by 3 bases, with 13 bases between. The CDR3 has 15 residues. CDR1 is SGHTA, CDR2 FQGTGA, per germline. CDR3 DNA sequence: TGTGCCAGCAGCTTACACGGCAGGGCGGACTATGGCTACACCTTC. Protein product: CASSLHGRADYGYTF.

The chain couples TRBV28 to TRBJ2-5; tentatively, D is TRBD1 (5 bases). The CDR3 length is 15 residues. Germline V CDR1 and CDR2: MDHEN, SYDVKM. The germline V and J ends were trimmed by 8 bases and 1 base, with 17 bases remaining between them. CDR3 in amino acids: CASGPLGRAQETQYF. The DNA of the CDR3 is TGTGCCAGCGGACCCTTAGGCAGGGCCCAAGAGACCCAGTACTTC.

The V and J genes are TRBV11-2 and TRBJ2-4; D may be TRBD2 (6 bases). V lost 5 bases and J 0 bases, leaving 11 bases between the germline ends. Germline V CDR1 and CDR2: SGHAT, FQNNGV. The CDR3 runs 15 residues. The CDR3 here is CASSDGTVAKNIQYF. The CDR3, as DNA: TGTGCCAGCAGCGACGGGACTGTAGCCAAAAACATTCAGTACTTC. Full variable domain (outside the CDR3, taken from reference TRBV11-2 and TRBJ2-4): EAGVAQSPRYKIIEKRQSVAFWCNPISGHATLYWYQQILGQGPKLLIQFQNNGVVDDSQLPKDRFSAERLKGVDSTLKIQPAKLEDSAVYLCASSDGTVAKNIQYFGAGTRLSVL.

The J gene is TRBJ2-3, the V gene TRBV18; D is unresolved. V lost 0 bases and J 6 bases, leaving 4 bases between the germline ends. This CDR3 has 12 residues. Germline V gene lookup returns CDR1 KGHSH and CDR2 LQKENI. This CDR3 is CASSPPLDTQYF. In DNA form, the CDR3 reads TGTGCCAGCTCACCACCTCTGGATACGCAGTATTTT.

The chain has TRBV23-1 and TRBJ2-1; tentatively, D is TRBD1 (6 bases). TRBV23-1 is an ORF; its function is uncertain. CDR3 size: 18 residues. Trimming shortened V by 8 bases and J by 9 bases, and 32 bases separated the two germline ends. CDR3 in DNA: TGCGCCAGCCGCCTGCTAACCTCCTCTACGCAGGGGAGTCCTGAGCAGTTCTTC. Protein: CASRLLTSSTQGSPEQFF.

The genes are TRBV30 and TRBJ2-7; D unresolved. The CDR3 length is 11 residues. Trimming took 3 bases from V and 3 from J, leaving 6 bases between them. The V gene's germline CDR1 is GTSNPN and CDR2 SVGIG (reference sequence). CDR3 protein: CAWSGFYEQYF. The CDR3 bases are TGTGCCTGGAGCGGTTTCTACGAGCAGTACTTC.

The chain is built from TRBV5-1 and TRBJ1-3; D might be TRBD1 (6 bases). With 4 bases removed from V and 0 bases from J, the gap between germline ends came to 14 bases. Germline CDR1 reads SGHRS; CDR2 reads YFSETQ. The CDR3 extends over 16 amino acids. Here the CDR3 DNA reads TGCGCCAGCAGCGTCTCACAGGGAATCTCTGGAAACACCATATATTTT. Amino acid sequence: CASSVSQGISGNTIYF.

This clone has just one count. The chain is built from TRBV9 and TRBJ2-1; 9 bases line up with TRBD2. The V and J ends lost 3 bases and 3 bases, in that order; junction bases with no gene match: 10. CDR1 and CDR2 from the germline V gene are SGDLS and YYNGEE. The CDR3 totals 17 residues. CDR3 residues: CASSAGRRTSDYNEQFF. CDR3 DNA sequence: TGTGCCAGCAGCGCGGGGAGGAGGACTAGCGACTACAATGAGCAGTTCTTC.

The CDR3: CASSPPSNTGELFF. The CDR3 DNA reads TGTGCCAGCTCACCACCTAGTAACACCGGGGAGCTGTTTTTT. The chain has TRBV18 and TRBJ2-2; no clear D. The CDR3 contains 14 residues. Germline V gene lookup returns CDR1 KGHSH and CDR2 LQKENI. V lost 0 bases and J lost 2, with 4 bases in between.

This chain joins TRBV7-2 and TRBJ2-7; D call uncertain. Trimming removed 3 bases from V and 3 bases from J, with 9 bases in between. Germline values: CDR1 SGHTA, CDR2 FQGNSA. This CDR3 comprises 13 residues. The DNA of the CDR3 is TGTGCCAGCAGCTTGGTGCAGAACTACGAGCAGTACTTC. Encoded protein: CASSLVQNYEQYF.

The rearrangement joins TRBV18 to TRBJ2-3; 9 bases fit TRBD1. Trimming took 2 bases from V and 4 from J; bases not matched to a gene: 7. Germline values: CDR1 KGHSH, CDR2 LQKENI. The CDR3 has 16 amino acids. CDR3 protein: CASSPVGQGLPDTQYF. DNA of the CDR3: TGTGCCAGCTCACCAGTGGGACAGGGTCTTCCAGATACGCAGTATTTT. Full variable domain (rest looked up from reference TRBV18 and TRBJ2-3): NAGVMQNPRHLVRRRGQEARLRCSPMKGHSHVYWYRQLPEEGLKFMVYLQKENIIDESGMPKERFSAEFPKEGPSILRIQQVVRGDSAAYFCASSPVGQGLPDTQYFGPGTRLTVL.

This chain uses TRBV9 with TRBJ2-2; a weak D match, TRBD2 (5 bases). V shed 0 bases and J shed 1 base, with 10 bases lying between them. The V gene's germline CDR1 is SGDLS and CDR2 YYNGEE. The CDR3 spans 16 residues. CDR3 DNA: TGTGCCAGCAGCGTAGCCAGCGGAAGGAACACCGGGGAGCTGTTTTTT. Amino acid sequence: CASSVASGRNTGELFF.

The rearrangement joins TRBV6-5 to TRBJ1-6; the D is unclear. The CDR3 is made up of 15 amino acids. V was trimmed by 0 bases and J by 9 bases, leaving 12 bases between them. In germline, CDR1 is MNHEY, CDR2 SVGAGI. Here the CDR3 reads CASSYSAHSGSPLHF. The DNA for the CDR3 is TGTGCCAGCAGTTACTCAGCACACTCGGGTTCACCCCTCCACTTT.

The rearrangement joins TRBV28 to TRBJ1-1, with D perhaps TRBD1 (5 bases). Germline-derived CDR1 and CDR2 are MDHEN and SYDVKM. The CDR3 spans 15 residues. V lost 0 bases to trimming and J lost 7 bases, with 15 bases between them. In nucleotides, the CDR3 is TGTGCCAGCAGTTTATGGGGAGGGGCGCGTGGTGAAGCTTTCTTT. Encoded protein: CASSLWGGARGEAFF.

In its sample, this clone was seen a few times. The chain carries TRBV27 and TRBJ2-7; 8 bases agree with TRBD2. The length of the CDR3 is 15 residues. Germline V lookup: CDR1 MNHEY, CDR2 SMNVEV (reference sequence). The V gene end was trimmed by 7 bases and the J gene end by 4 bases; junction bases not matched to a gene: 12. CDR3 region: CASTPMVAGKYEQYF. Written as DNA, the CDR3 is TGTGCCAGCACTCCCATGGTAGCGGGAAAATACGAGCAGTACTTC.

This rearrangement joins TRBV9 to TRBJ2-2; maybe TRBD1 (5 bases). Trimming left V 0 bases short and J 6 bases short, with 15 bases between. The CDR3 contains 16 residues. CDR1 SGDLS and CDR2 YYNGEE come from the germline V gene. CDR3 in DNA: TGTGCCAGCAGCGTAGATCCAGGGCAAACCGCCGGGGAGCTGTTTTTT. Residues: CASSVDPGQTAGELFF.